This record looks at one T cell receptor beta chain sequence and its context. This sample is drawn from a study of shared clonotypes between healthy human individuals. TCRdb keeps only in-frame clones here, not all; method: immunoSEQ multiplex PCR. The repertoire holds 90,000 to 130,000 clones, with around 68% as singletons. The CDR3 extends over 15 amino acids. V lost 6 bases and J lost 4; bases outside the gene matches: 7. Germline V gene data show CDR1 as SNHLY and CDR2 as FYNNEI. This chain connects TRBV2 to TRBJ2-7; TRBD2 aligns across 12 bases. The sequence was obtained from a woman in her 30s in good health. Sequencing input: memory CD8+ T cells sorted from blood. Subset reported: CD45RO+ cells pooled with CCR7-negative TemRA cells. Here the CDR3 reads CASRERLAGVYEQYF. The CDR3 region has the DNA TGTGCCAGCAGGGAGCGACTAGCGGGAGTGTACGAGCAGTACTTC.